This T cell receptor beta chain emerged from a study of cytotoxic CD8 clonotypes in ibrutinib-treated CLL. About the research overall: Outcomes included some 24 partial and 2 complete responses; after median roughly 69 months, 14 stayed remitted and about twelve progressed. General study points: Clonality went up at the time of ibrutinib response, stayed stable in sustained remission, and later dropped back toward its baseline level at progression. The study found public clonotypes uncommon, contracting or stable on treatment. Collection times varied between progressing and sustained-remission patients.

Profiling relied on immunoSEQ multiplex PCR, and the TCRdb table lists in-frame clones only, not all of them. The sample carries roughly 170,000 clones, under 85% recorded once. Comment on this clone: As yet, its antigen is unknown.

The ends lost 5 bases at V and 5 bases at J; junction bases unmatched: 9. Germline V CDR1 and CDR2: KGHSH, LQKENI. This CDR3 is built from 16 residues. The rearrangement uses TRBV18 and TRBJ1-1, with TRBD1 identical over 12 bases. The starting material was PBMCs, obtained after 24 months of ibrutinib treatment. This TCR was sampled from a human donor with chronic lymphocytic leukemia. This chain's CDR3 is CASSVRDRGLGTEAFF. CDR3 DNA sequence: TGTGCCAGCTCAGTCCGGGACAGGGGGCTGGGAACTGAAGCTTTCTTT.